A selection of T cell receptor beta chains follows, all from one sample in a study of blood T cells in healthy people across ages. TCRdb fed the 5' RACE reads into MiXCR, producing one record per CDR3 protein. The sample records approximately 800,000 distinct CDR3 sequences, under 30% being singletons. These same records also appear under a second study, on T cells of mothers and their children.

The specimen was blood. Every receptor here comes from a boy aged 5-17 years in good health. CDR3s include the opening cysteine and the closing phenylalanine or tryptophan. A D gene is named only where the DNA matches it firmly. Clone size is not always given. Where it is, it says once, few, many or a class for expanded clones.

CDR3 length: 14
clone size: .
J gene: TRBJ2-7
V gene: TRBV3-1
D gene: .
CDR3 DNA: TGTGCCAGCAGCCGGGGCCCTGCCCCCTACGAGCAGTACTTC
CDR3 protein: CASSRGPAPYEQYF

CDR3 length: 14
clone size: .
J gene: TRBJ1-5
V gene: TRBV20-1
D gene: TRBD1
CDR3 DNA: TGCAGTGCTAGTGGGGCAGGGGGAAATCAGCCCCAGCATTTT
CDR3 protein: CSASGAGGNQPQHF

CDR3 length: 16
clone size: .
J gene: TRBJ1-2
V gene: TRBV5-5
D gene: TRBD1
CDR3 DNA: TGTGCCAGCAGCTCCCTCATGACAGGGGTGAAATATGGCTACACCTTC
CDR3 protein: CASSSLMTGVKYGYTF

CDR3 length: 15
clone size: few
J gene: TRBJ2-1
V gene: TRBV27
D gene: .
CDR3 DNA: TGTGCCAGCAGTTTATCTCTAGGGCTATACAATGAGCAGTTCTTC
CDR3 protein: CASSLSLGLYNEQFF

CDR3 length: 14
clone size: .
J gene: TRBJ2-5
V gene: TRBV28
D gene: .
CDR3 DNA: TGTGCCAGTATGAGTGTCAGGTACCAAGAGACCCAGTACTTC
CDR3 protein: CASMSVRYQETQYF

CDR3 length: 13
clone size: few
J gene: TRBJ1-4
V gene: TRBV6-5
D gene: .
CDR3 DNA: TGTGCCAGCAGTACGGGACGTATTGAAAAACTGTTTTTT
CDR3 protein: CASSTGRIEKLFF

CDR3 length: 14
clone size: .
J gene: TRBJ2-3
V gene: TRBV9
D gene: .
CDR3 DNA: TGTGCCAGCAGCGTTTCCACTACGAAAGATACGCAGTATTTT
CDR3 protein: CASSVSTTKDTQYF

CDR3 length: 15
clone size: few
J gene: TRBJ2-3
V gene: TRBV20-1
D gene: .
CDR3 DNA: TGCAGTGCTAGAGAGCCAGGCGGAGTCACAGATACGCAGTATTTT
CDR3 protein: CSAREPGGVTDTQYF

CDR3 length: 14
clone size: few
J gene: TRBJ2-1
V gene: TRBV6-2/TRBV6-3
D gene: .
CDR3 DNA: TGTGCCAGCAGTTACATGGGGCCCTACAATGAACAGTTCTTC
CDR3 protein: CASSYMGPYNEQFF

CDR3 length: 15
clone size: .
J gene: TRBJ2-2
V gene: TRBV2
D gene: TRBD2
CDR3 DNA: TGTGCCAGCAGTGATGGGAGGGAGTTCGCCGGGGAGCTGTTTTTT
CDR3 protein: CASSDGREFAGELFF

CDR3 length: 14
clone size: .
J gene: TRBJ1-1
V gene: TRBV5-6
D gene: .
CDR3 DNA: TGTGCCAACAGCTTGAAGGGGCGGAACACTGAAGCTTTCTTT
CDR3 protein: CANSLKGRNTEAFF

CDR3 length: 15
clone size: few
J gene: TRBJ1-5
V gene: TRBV18
D gene: .
CDR3 DNA: TGTGCCAGCTCACCACAAGACAGTCAGGGTCAGCCCCAGCATTTT
CDR3 protein: CASSPQDSQGQPQHF

CDR3 length: 14
clone size: .
J gene: TRBJ2-7
V gene: TRBV10-3
D gene: TRBD2
CDR3 DNA: TGTGCCATCAGTGACGGGACTAGCTCGGTCGAGCAGTACTTC
CDR3 protein: CAISDGTSSVEQYF

CDR3 length: 13
clone size: .
J gene: TRBJ2-7
V gene: TRBV20-1
D gene: .
CDR3 DNA: TGCAGTGCTAGAGGGACGAACACCTACGAGCAGTACTTC
CDR3 protein: CSARGTNTYEQYF

CDR3 length: 13
clone size: .
J gene: TRBJ2-1
V gene: TRBV7-9
D gene: .
CDR3 DNA: TGTGCCGGCAGCTTACACAGCAACAATGAGCAGTTCTTC
CDR3 protein: CAGSLHSNNEQFF

CDR3 length: 13
clone size: .
J gene: TRBJ2-5
V gene: TRBV6-6
D gene: .
CDR3 DNA: TGTGCCGGCAGTACACCGGGAAAAGAGACCCAGTACTTC
CDR3 protein: CAGSTPGKETQYF

CDR3 length: 16
clone size: .
J gene: TRBJ2-2
V gene: TRBV7-9
D gene: .
CDR3 DNA: TGTGCCAGCAGCTTAGTAAGTCCGGGGTCCACCGGGGAGCTGTTTTTT
CDR3 protein: CASSLVSPGSTGELFF

CDR3 length: 15
clone size: .
J gene: TRBJ2-3
V gene: TRBV7-9
D gene: TRBD2
CDR3 DNA: TGTGCCAACAGCTTAATGGCGGGGGGCACAGATACGCAGTATTTT
CDR3 protein: CANSLMAGGTDTQYF

CDR3 length: 13
clone size: few
J gene: TRBJ2-5
V gene: TRBV20-1
D gene: .
CDR3 DNA: TGCAGTGCTAGTGGAGAGGGTTCTGAGACCCAGTACTTC
CDR3 protein: CSASGEGSETQYF

CDR3 length: 11
clone size: .
J gene: TRBJ1-2
V gene: TRBV29-1
D gene: .
CDR3 DNA: TGCAGCGTTGAGTATAGCTATGGCTACACCTTC
CDR3 protein: CSVEYSYGYTF